These 19 T cell receptor beta chains share one sample of origin, sequenced in a study of CD8 T cells in ankylosing spondylitis. MiXCR was run by TCRdb on the 5' RACE reads, yielding one entry per CDR3 protein. This sample has approximately 140,000 distinct CDR3 sequences, with around 43% found just once. Sequenced: synovial fluid, either unsorted or a sorted T cell fraction (not recorded which). The receptors shown here come from a male donor with ankylosing spondylitis.

This clonotype appeared many times. V gene TRBV6-1 combines with J gene TRBJ2-2; no clear D gene. The CDR3 has 14 amino acids. Per the germline V gene, CDR1 is MNHNS and CDR2 is SASEGT. The V end was cut by 4 bases, the J end by 6 bases, with 12 bases between. The CDR3 protein is CASSASLDPGELFF. The CDR3 DNA reads TGTGCCAGCAGTGCGAGCCTTGATCCCGGGGAGCTGTTTTTT.

The chain couples TRBV12-3 or TRBV12-4 to TRBJ2-3; D perhaps matches TRBD2 (6 bases). This CDR3 has 14 residues. V lost 5 bases and J lost 5, with 14 bases in between. The CDR3 bases are TGTGCCAGCAGTCCGGGGGAAGCGAAAGATACGCAGTATTTT. This codes for CASSPGEAKDTQYF.

This clonotype was picked up one time. The rearrangement joins TRBV4-2 to TRBJ2-7; tentatively, D is TRBD2 (6 bases). This CDR3 is built from 17 residues. Trimming removed 0 bases from V and 2 bases from J, with 17 bases in between. Germline V gives CDR1 LGHNA, CDR2 YNFKEQ. The CDR3 DNA sequence: TGTGCCAGCAGCCAAGAAGCTCCGAGGACTACCACCTACGAGCAGTACTTC. Protein sequence: CASSQEAPRTTTYEQYF.

CDR3 in amino acids: CASSYWAGPIPGELFF. CDR3 nucleotides: TGTGCCAGCAGTTACTGGGCAGGGCCGATCCCCGGGGAGCTGTTTTTT. The V gene is TRBV6-5, the J gene TRBJ2-2; maybe TRBD1 (5 bases). The CDR3 extends over 16 amino acids. The V and J ends lost 1 base and 6 bases respectively, with 15 bases between them. Germline loops: CDR1 MNHEY, CDR2 SVGAGI.

V is TRBV10-3 and J is TRBJ1-2; TRBD1 aligns across 10 bases. In germline, CDR1 is ENHRY, CDR2 SYGVKD. The CDR3 contains 17 residues. V dropped 0 bases and J dropped 0; count of bases not matched to a gene: 4. CDR3 nucleotides: TGTGCCATCAGTGAGTCGGGACAGGGGCCGTCTAACTATGGCTACACCTTC. It encodes CAISESGQGPSNYGYTF.

V and J are TRBV28 and TRBJ1-2; no reliable D call. Germline CDR1 reads MDHEN; CDR2 reads SYDVKM. The CDR3 runs to 14 residues. V lost 5 bases, J lost 0 bases, and 10 bases lay in between. This chain's CDR3 is CASSRQSPNYGYTF. DNA of the CDR3: TGTGCCAGCAGTCGGCAGTCGCCTAACTATGGCTACACCTTC.

The chain combines TRBV3-1 with TRBJ1-1, with no clear D. CDR1 and CDR2 from the germline V gene are LGHDT and YNNKEL (reference sequence). Trimming took 1 base from V and 1 from J, leaving 16 bases between them. This CDR3 spans 17 amino acids. In nucleotides, the CDR3 is TGTGCCAGCAGCCAAGGGTGGTGGGGTCGAGGGAACACTGAAGCTTTCTTT. Encoded protein: CASSQGWWGRGNTEAFF.

In this sample, this clonotype turned up a few times. The chain is built from TRBV20-1 and TRBJ1-1; a possible D gene is TRBD1 (6 bases). V dropped 3 bases and J dropped 4 bases, with 12 bases sitting between them. CDR3 length equals 13 residues. Per germline, CDR1 DFQATT and CDR2 SNEGSKA (reference sequence). The CDR3 protein is CSARYREITEAFF. The CDR3 bases are TGCAGTGCTAGGTACAGGGAGATCACTGAAGCTTTCTTT.

The gene calls are TRBV30 and TRBJ1-6; 7 bases fit TRBD1. The J segment lost 9 bases and the V segment lost 7 bases, leaving 9 bases of the junction unmatched. CDR1 is GTSNPN, CDR2 SVGIG, per germline (reference sequence). This CDR3 has 13 residues. DNA of the CDR3: TGTGCCTTAGCCGGGACAGAAATTTCACCCCTCCACTTT. Translated, it gives CALAGTEISPLHF. The whole variable domain, remainder taken from reference TRBV30 and TRBJ1-6, is SQTIHQWPATLVQPVGSPLSLECTVEGTSNPNLYWYRQAAGRGLQLLFYSVGIGQISSEVPQNLSASRPQDRQFILSSKKLLLSDSGFYLCALAGTEISPLHFGNGTRLTVT.

The J gene is TRBJ2-7, the V gene TRBV19; D is unresolved. In germline, CDR1 is LNHDA, CDR2 SQIVND (reference sequence). The length of the CDR3 is 13 residues. Trimming shortened V by 5 bases and J by 5 bases, and 13 bases separated the two germline ends. The chain's CDR3 is CASSLRSQNEQYF. Written as DNA, the CDR3 is TGTGCCAGTAGTCTCCGCTCTCAGAACGAGCAGTACTTC.

The rearrangement links TRBV6-2 or TRBV6-3 to TRBJ1-5; D not certain. CDR1 and CDR2 from the germline V gene are MNHEY and SVGEGT. V shed 5 bases and J shed 6 bases, with 26 bases lying between them. The CDR3 totals 18 residues. The CDR3: CASSHPDEDYAWAQPQHF. CDR3 in DNA: TGTGCCAGCAGTCACCCGGACGAGGACTATGCTTGGGCTCAGCCCCAGCATTTT.

This rearrangement joins TRBV19 to TRBJ2-3; 7 bases agree with TRBD1. Germline CDR1 is LNHDA and CDR2 is SQIVND (reference sequence). The V segment lost 4 bases and the J segment 0 bases; nucleotides outside the gene matches: 4. The CDR3 covers 15 residues. CDR3 residues: CASSTGTASTDTQYF. CDR3 coding DNA: TGTGCCAGTAGTACGGGGACAGCTAGCACAGATACGCAGTATTTT.

The chain uses TRBV12-3 or TRBV12-4 and TRBJ2-1, with D possibly being TRBD2 (5 bases). Trimming left V 6 bases short and J 6 bases short, with 21 bases between. The CDR3 has 16 residues. In nucleotides, the CDR3 is TGTGCCAGCAGCTCCGGGGAGTCCATTATACTCAATGAGCAGTTCTTC. It encodes CASSSGESIILNEQFF.

This clonotype was observed a handful of times. The chain combines TRBV28 with TRBJ2-3; a possible D gene is TRBD1 (5 bases). Germline CDR1 and CDR2: MDHEN and SYDVKM. V dropped 4 bases and J dropped 4 bases, with 12 bases sitting between them. The CDR3 covers 14 residues. CDR3: CASSSWTSPDTQYF. The CDR3 bases are TGTGCCAGCAGTTCCTGGACATCCCCAGATACGCAGTATTTT. Using reference TRBV28 and TRBJ2-3 for the parts outside the CDR3, the full variable domain is DVKVTQSSRYLVKRTGEKVFLECVQDMDHENMFWYRQDPGLGLRLIYFSYDVKMKEKGDIPEGYSVSREKKERFSLILESASTNQTSMYLCASSSWTSPDTQYFGPGTRLTVL.

The chain uses TRBV4-2 and TRBJ2-3, with 11 bases lining up with TRBD1. The J segment lost 4 bases and the V segment lost 0 bases, leaving 3 bases of the junction unmatched. This CDR3 comprises 16 residues. Germline CDR1 LGHNA, CDR2 YNFKEQ. The CDR3 reads CASSQEVGQGADTQYF. CDR3 sequence (DNA): TGTGCCAGCAGCCAAGAAGTGGGACAGGGGGCAGATACGCAGTATTTT.

The chain links TRBV18 to TRBJ2-3; 7 nucleotides line up with TRBD2. This CDR3 has 16 residues. Looked up from germline, CDR1 is KGHSH and CDR2 is LQKENI. The V gene end was trimmed by 4 bases and the J gene end by 4 bases; junction bases not matched to a gene: 11. In DNA, the CDR3 is TGTGCCAGCTCACGGACTAGGAGGGCGCCACCAGATACGCAGTATTTT. Translating gives CASSRTRRAPPDTQYF.

V gene TRBV4-1 combines with J gene TRBJ2-7; TRBD1 agrees at 8 bases. Germline loops: CDR1 MGHRA, CDR2 YSYEKL. This CDR3 comprises 14 residues. J was trimmed by 3 bases and V by 2 bases; bases with no gene match: 3. CDR3 DNA: TGCGCCAGCAGCCAAATACAGGGGGACTACGAGCAGTACTTC. Translation gives CASSQIQGDYEQYF.

The rearrangement joins TRBV7-9 to TRBJ1-1; 9 bases line up with TRBD1. Germline V gene data show CDR1 as SEHNR and CDR2 as FQNEAQ (reference sequence). The V segment lost 5 bases and the J segment 0 bases; nucleotides outside the gene matches: 7. CDR3 length equals 16 residues. DNA of the CDR3: TGTGCCAGCAGCCCCAACAGGGGGCCGGTGAACACTGAAGCTTTCTTT. Translation gives CASSPNRGPVNTEAFF.

This clonotype was observed a handful of times. The rearrangement links TRBV5-1 to TRBJ2-3, with D unresolved. The CDR3 totals 16 residues. The germline V and J ends were trimmed by 5 bases and 1 base, with 17 bases remaining between them. Germline V gene sequence: CDR1 SGHRS, CDR2 YFSETQ. In nucleotides, the CDR3 is TGCGCCAGCAGTTATGACCCGAACGGTGGCACAGATACGCAGTATTTT. Translation gives CASSYDPNGGTDTQYF. Based on the CDR3 plus reference TRBV5-1 and TRBJ2-3, the full variable domain is KAGVTQTPRYLIKTRGQQVTLSCSPISGHRSVSWYQQTPGQGLQFLFEYFSETQRNKGNFPGRFSGRQFSNSRSEMNVSTLELGDSALYLCASSYDPNGGTDTQYFGPGTRLTVL.